The TCR beta chain under discussion was sequenced for a study of blood T cell repertoires in COVID-19. Turning to the study itself: T cells, B-cell-depleted T cells, or PBMCs supplied cDNA or gDNA.

With 2 bases removed from V and 1 base from J, the gap between germline ends came to 18 bases. The length of the CDR3 is 17 residues. From germline, CDR1 is MNHEY and CDR2 SVGEGT. Those enrolled in Seattle joined during active infection and were followed longitudinally afterward. Original methodology: Counts of nucleated cells, estimated from reference gene primer amplification, were obtained. Sequencing was performed with immunoSEQ multiplex PCR; in TCRdb, only in-frame clones are kept and a portion is missing. For V, J and clone size, that table is used; D and trimming come from the DNA. The table records about 290,000 clones, nearly 90% of them present only once.

Input material: peripheral blood. The sequence was obtained from a woman aged 30 to 39 with COVID-19, enrolled during active disease. This rearrangement joins TRBV6-2 or TRBV6-3 to TRBJ2-7, with a possible D match to TRBD2 (6 bases). CDR3 loop: CASSYSWGEAPSYEQYF. CDR3 DNA: TGTGCCAGCAGTTACAGTTGGGGGGAGGCCCCTTCCTACGAGCAGTACTTC.